What follows are 15 T cell receptor beta chains derived from one specimen sequenced in a study of OX40 agonist ivuxolimab in advanced cancers. Libraries were prepared by immunoSEQ multiplex PCR; TCRdb keeps only in-frame clonotypes and omits some of them. The data hold more than 55,000 clones, with roughly 89% observed a single time. The sequencing here drew on CD4+ or CD8+ T cells sorted from blood, taken in a trial of the OX40 agonist ivuxolimab. The receptors shown here come from an adult with an advanced solid tumor such as melanoma, head and neck, liver or kidney cancer.

The chain uses TRBV9 and TRBJ2-7; 8 nucleotides agree with TRBD1. CDR3 length: 13 residues. The V segment lost 4 bases and the J segment 3 bases; nucleotides outside the gene matches: 3. CDR1 SGDLS and CDR2 YYNGEE come from the germline V gene. The CDR3 DNA sequence: TGTGCCAGCAGCTTAGGACAGGGCTACGAGCAGTACTTC. Translating it yields CASSLGQGYEQYF. The full variable domain, its missing parts supplied by reference TRBV9 and TRBJ2-7, is DSGVTQTPKHLITATGQRVTLRCSPRSGDLSVYWYQQSLDQGLQFLIQYYNGEERAKGNILERFSAQQFPDLHSELNLSSLELGDSALYFCASSLGQGYEQYFGPGTRLTVT.

The V call is TRBV10-2, the J call TRBJ1-4; no definite D call. With 5 bases removed from V and 6 bases from J, the gap between germline ends came to 16 bases. The CDR3 has 15 amino acids. Germline V CDR1 and CDR2: WSHSY, SAAADI. In DNA, the CDR3 is TGCGCCAGCAGTAAGACGGCCGCCAAGGATGAAAAACTGTTTTTT. Amino acids: CASSKTAAKDEKLFF.

The chain carries TRBV7-9 and TRBJ1-5; D not certain. Looked up from germline, CDR1 is SEHNR and CDR2 is FQNEAQ (reference sequence). Deletions cut 0 bases from V and 2 bases from J, with 8 bases between. The length of the CDR3 is 15 residues. The CDR3: CASSLAGGRNQPQHF. The CDR3 DNA sequence: TGTGCCAGCAGCTTAGCGGGTGGACGCAATCAGCCCCAGCATTTT.

Points on this clone: The germline gene is not matched at one end of the junction; a read error may be the cause. The V call is TRBV5-1, the J call TRBJ1-2; D may be TRBD1 (6 bases). Germline V gene sequence: CDR1 SGHRS, CDR2 YFSETQ. CDR3 size: 14 residues. The CDR3 sequence: CASSFLQGTYGCTF. For the CDR3, the DNA is TGCGCCAGCAGCTTTCTACAGGGTACCTATGGCTGCACCTTC.

This clone appeared once. V usage is TRBV5-6 and J usage is TRBJ2-5; the D gene is possibly TRBD2 (6 bases). V lost 4 bases and J 10 bases, leaving 14 bases between the germline ends. Germline V gene sequence: CDR1 SGHDT, CDR2 YYEEEE. The CDR3 runs to 12 residues. CDR3 in DNA: TGTGCCAGCAGCCTACCTCCCGGGAGCCAGTACTTC. This sequence encodes CASSLPPGSQYF.

CDR3 DNA: TGTGCCACCAGCAGAGATCCCCTTCCAGGGAGGGCTAATGAAAAACTGTTTTTT. The encoded protein is CATSRDPLPGRANEKLFF. The chain couples TRBV15 to TRBJ1-4; maybe TRBD1 (5 bases). The CDR3 runs to 18 residues. Germline V gene data show CDR1 as LNHNV and CDR2 as YYDKDF (reference sequence). V lost 0 bases, J lost 3 bases, and 17 bases lay in between.

J is TRBJ2-6 and V is TRBV11-2; 7 bases align to TRBD1. V was pared by 5 bases and J by 0 bases, with 7 bases of the junction left unmatched. Germline lookup yields CDR1 SGHAT and CDR2 FQNNGV. There are 17 residues in the CDR3. In nucleotides, the CDR3 is TGTGCCAGCAGCGCCAAGGGGGCTAGCTCTGGGGCCAACGTCCTGACTTTC. Translated, it gives CASSAKGASSGANVLTF.

This rearrangement joins TRBV7-2 to TRBJ1-1, with D uncertain. V lost 1 base to trimming and J lost 10 bases, with 13 bases between them. Germline V gene lookup returns CDR1 SGHTA and CDR2 FQGNSA. The CDR3 runs to 13 residues. The CDR3 here is CASSLGHKLVAFF. The CDR3 nucleotides read TGTGCCAGCAGCTTAGGACACAAACTTGTAGCTTTCTTT. The full variable domain, with the rest looked up from reference TRBV7-2 and TRBJ1-1, is GAGVSQSPSNKVTEKGKDVELRCDPISGHTALYWYRQSLGQGLEFLIYFQGNSAPDKSGLPSDRFSAERTGGSVSTLTIQRTQQEDSAVYLCASSLGHKLVAFFGQGTRLTVV.

The CDR3 reads CASSLYGANTGELFF. CDR3 in DNA: TGTGCCAGTAGTCTTTATGGGGCGAACACCGGGGAGCTGTTTTTT. V usage is TRBV19 and J usage is TRBJ2-2; D unresolved. CDR3 length: 15 residues. Germline V gene sequence: CDR1 LNHDA, CDR2 SQIVND (reference sequence). V lost 5 bases to trimming and J lost 0 bases, with 10 bases between them.

The chain carries TRBV7-2 and TRBJ1-2; D might be TRBD1 (6 bases). This CDR3 is built from 14 residues. The V and J ends lost 1 base and 8 bases respectively, with 14 bases between them. CDR1 is SGHTA, CDR2 FQGNSA, per germline. This CDR3 reads CASSLDRVVRGYTF. CDR3 nucleotide sequence: TGTGCCAGCAGCTTAGACAGGGTGGTGCGAGGCTACACCTTC.

J is TRBJ1-1 and V is TRBV6-5; TRBD1 might be the D (6 bases). The V end was cut by 5 bases, the J end by 6 bases, with 19 bases between. The germline V gene has CDR1 MNHEY and CDR2 SVGAGI. The CDR3 spans 15 residues. The CDR3, as DNA: TGTGCCAGCAGTATTTCTAGGGGGGCTAGCTCTGAAGCTTTCTTT. Its protein is CASSISRGASSEAFF.

This clone was observed a handful of times. CDR3 bases: TGTGCCAGCCCCCGTCCTGGCGGGACCTACGAGCAGTACTTC. This gives the protein CASPRPGGTYEQYF. The V gene is TRBV6-1, the J gene TRBJ2-7; D perhaps matches TRBD2 (6 bases). From germline, CDR1 is MNHNS and CDR2 SASEGT. V shed 8 bases and J shed 2 bases, with 16 bases lying between them. This CDR3 spans 14 amino acids.

The rearrangement uses TRBV4-1 and TRBJ2-1; no clear D. Deletions cut 2 bases from V and 4 bases from J, with 9 bases between. Germline CDR1 is MGHRA and CDR2 is YSYEKL. The CDR3 spans 14 residues. The CDR3 DNA is TGCGCCAGCAGCCAACTCAGGCTTTACAATGAGCAGTTCTTC. Protein product: CASSQLRLYNEQFF.

The chain couples TRBV11-1 to TRBJ2-1, with D perhaps being TRBD1 or TRBD2 (5 bases each). This CDR3 spans 16 amino acids. Between the trimmed V and J ends, which lost 4 bases and 6 bases, there was a span of 19 bases. The germline CDR1 and CDR2 sequences are SGHAT and FQDESV (reference sequence). The CDR3 sequence: CASSYLAQKGSNEQFF. As DNA, the CDR3 is TGTGCCAGCAGCTACCTAGCTCAAAAGGGGTCCAATGAGCAGTTCTTC.

V gene TRBV27 combines with J gene TRBJ2-3, with D unresolved. Germline V gene data show CDR1 as MNHEY and CDR2 as SMNVEV (reference sequence). V lost 4 bases to trimming and J lost 0 bases, with 14 bases between them. This CDR3 is 16 amino acids long. The CDR3 DNA is TGTGCCAGCAGTTCCAGTCTTAGGGTGAGCACAGATACGCAGTATTTT. This encodes CASSSSLRVSTDTQYF.